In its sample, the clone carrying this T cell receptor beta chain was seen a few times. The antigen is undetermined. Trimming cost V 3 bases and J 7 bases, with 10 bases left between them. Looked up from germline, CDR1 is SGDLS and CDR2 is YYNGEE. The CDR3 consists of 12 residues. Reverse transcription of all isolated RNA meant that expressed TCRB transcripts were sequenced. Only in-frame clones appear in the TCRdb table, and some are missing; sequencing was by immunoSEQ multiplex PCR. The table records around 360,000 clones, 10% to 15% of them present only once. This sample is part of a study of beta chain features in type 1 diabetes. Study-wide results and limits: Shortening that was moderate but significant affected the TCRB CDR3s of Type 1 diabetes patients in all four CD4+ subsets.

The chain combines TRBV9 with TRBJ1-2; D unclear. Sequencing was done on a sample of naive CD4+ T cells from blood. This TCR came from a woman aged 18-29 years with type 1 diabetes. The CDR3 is CASSAAGIGYTF. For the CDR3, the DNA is TGTGCCAGCAGCGCAGCGGGAATTGGCTACACCTTC.